The 27 T cell receptor beta chains in this list originate from one sample, sequenced in a study of blood T cells in healthy people across ages. Primed by a sample-barcoded 5' primer and a J-beta primer mix, a second PCR proceeded for about 7 to 11 cycles. TCRdb ran MiXCR on the 5' RACE reads and lists one entry per CDR3 protein. The sample comprises 2 million or so distinct CDR3 sequences, approximately 50% of which are singletons, and less than 2.5% rests with the top ten. The sample taken for sequencing was blood. These receptors all come from a woman between 40 and 50 years old in good health.

Only a few counts were recorded for this clonotype. The chain employs TRBV6-2 or TRBV6-3 and TRBJ2-1; the match to TRBD1 covers 7 bases. The CDR3 runs 17 residues. CDR1 MNHEY and CDR2 SVGEGT come from the germline V gene. The V segment lost 0 bases and the J segment 0 bases; nucleotides outside the gene matches: 5. The CDR3 coding sequence is TGTGCCAGCAGTTACTCAGGGGGACAGAGCTCCTACAATGAGCAGTTCTTC. Translation: CASSYSGGQSSYNEQFF.

This chain uses TRBV7-6 with TRBJ2-7; a weak D match, TRBD1 (6 bases). This CDR3 is built from 15 residues. V was clipped by 9 bases and J by 4 bases, with 22 bases between them. Germline values: CDR1 SGHVS, CDR2 FNYEAQ. CDR3 loop: CARSLSRTDYYEQYF. The CDR3 DNA is TGTGCCAGATCTCTTAGTAGGACAGATTATTACGAGCAGTACTTC. Full variable domain (rest looked up from reference TRBV7-6 and TRBJ2-7): GAGVSQSPRYKVTKRGQDVALRCDPISGHVSLYWYRQALGQGPEFLTYFNYEAQQDKSGLPNDRFSAERPEGSISTLTIQRTEQRDSAMYRCARSLSRTDYYEQYFGPGTRLTVT.

The gene calls are TRBV7-9 and TRBJ2-7; D may be TRBD1 or TRBD2 (6 bases each). This CDR3 is built from 17 residues. Trimming took off 6 bases at V and 0 bases at J, with 21 bases between the two ends. The V gene's germline CDR1 is SEHNR and CDR2 FQNEAQ (reference sequence). The CDR3 is CASSPLGGGLSSYEQYF. CDR3 nucleotide sequence: TGTGCCAGCAGTCCGCTTGGAGGGGGGTTAAGCTCCTACGAGCAGTACTTC.

The chain joins TRBV28 to TRBJ1-5, with TRBD1 matching 7 bases. CDR1 MDHEN and CDR2 SYDVKM come from the germline V gene. The junction had 8 bases not matched to a gene; V was cut back by 2 bases and J by 7 bases. The CDR3 sequence is 15 residues long. The CDR3 sequence: CASSLAQGVTQPQHF. CDR3 nucleotides: TGTGCCAGCAGTTTAGCCCAGGGGGTGACCCAGCCCCAGCATTTT.

This clonotype was counted at least ten times. The gene calls are TRBV7-2 and TRBJ2-5, with 9 bases fitting TRBD1. The trim removed 3 bases at V and 5 bases at J, leaving 4 bases unmatched. CDR1 is SGHTA, CDR2 FQGNSA, per germline. The CDR3 covers 14 residues. The CDR3 loop reads CASSLDRGHETQYF. CDR3 DNA sequence: TGTGCCAGCAGCTTGGACAGGGGCCACGAGACCCAGTACTTC.

In this sample, this clonotype turned up a few times. The gene calls are TRBV28 and TRBJ1-2; D is uncertain. This CDR3 contains 14 residues. Per germline, CDR1 MDHEN and CDR2 SYDVKM. V gave up 5 bases and J gave up 3 bases, with 13 bases separating them. CDR3 sequence: CASSRQRVDYGYTF. The DNA of the CDR3 is TGTGCCAGCAGTCGTCAGAGAGTCGACTATGGCTACACCTTC.

The CDR3 is CASSSPGGGIEAFF. The CDR3 DNA sequence: TGTGCCAGCAGTTCTCCCGGGGGGGGCATTGAAGCTTTCTTT. The J gene is TRBJ1-1, the V gene TRBV27; weak D call: TRBD1 (6 bases). CDR1 MNHEY and CDR2 SMNVEV come from the germline V gene (reference sequence). The CDR3 is 14 amino acids. V was pared by 4 bases and J by 7 bases, with 16 bases between.

In its sample, this clonotype was seen a few times. The chain links TRBV20-1 to TRBJ2-5, with 7 bases fitting TRBD1. The V gene end was trimmed by 0 bases and the J gene end by 5 bases; junction bases not matched to a gene: 9. The CDR3 length is 15 residues. CDR1 and CDR2 from the germline V gene are DFQATT and SNEGSKA (reference sequence). The CDR3 region has the DNA TGCAGTGCTAGAGATGGGACAGACCCGGCGGAGACCCAGTACTTC. This sequence encodes CSARDGTDPAETQYF.

Only a few counts were recorded for this clonotype. The V and J genes are TRBV20-1 and TRBJ1-2; D may be TRBD1 (5 bases). The CDR3 runs to 13 residues. Germline CDR1 is DFQATT and CDR2 is SNEGSKA (reference sequence). V lost 2 bases and J 4 bases, leaving 11 bases between the germline ends. The CDR3, as DNA: TGCAGTGCTAGACAGGGAGACCTCTATGGCTACACCTTC. Amino acid sequence: CSARQGDLYGYTF.

The chain couples TRBV20-1 to TRBJ2-5, with 8 bases fitting TRBD2. The DNA end lines up better with TRBJ2-4; the J call may be wrong. CDR3 length equals 16 residues. CDR1 and CDR2 (germline): DFQATT, SNEGSKA (reference sequence). This CDR3 is CSAREAAGAWKNIQYF. CDR3 DNA: TGCAGTGCTAGGGAAGCAGCGGGGGCTTGGAAAAACATTCAGTACTTC.

This chain connects TRBV11-2 to TRBJ1-1, with D possibly matching TRBD1 (5 bases). CDR1 is SGHAT, CDR2 FQNNGV, per germline. The V end lost 5 bases, the J end lost 3 bases, and 13 bases lay between the germline ends. This CDR3 is 14 amino acids long. The CDR3 region has the DNA TGTGCCAGCAGCCTATGGGACGGGGACACTGAAGCTTTCTTT. It is translated as CASSLWDGDTEAFF.

The chain employs TRBV3-1 and TRBJ2-5; 9 bases map to TRBD2. This CDR3 contains 15 residues. J was trimmed by 11 bases and V by 6 bases; bases with no gene match: 16. CDR1 LGHDT and CDR2 YNNKEL come from the germline V gene (reference sequence). The CDR3, as DNA: TGTGCCAGCAGGTCGCTAGCGGGGTTGGACAATGAGCAGTACTTC. Its protein product is CASRSLAGLDNEQYF.

The rearrangement joins TRBV3-1 to TRBJ2-7; D gene ambiguous. Trimming removed 0 bases at V and 11 bases at J, with 14 bases between. Looked up from germline, CDR1 is LGHDT and CDR2 is YNNKEL (reference sequence). CDR3 size: 13 residues. CDR3 sequence (DNA): TGTGCCAGCAGCCAAGATTGGCGAGCCACCGAGTACTTC. It translates to CASSQDWRATEYF.

The chain recombines TRBV6-2 or TRBV6-3 with TRBJ2-7, with TRBD2 identical over 11 bases. Looked up from germline, CDR1 is MNHEY and CDR2 is SVGEGT. Trimming took 5 bases from V and 7 from J; bases not matched to a gene: 19. CDR3 length equals 18 residues. CDR3 region: CASSPRIFRLAGWSEQYF. The CDR3 DNA follows: TGTGCCAGCAGTCCACGCATATTCAGACTAGCGGGGTGGAGTGAGCAGTACTTC.

The V call is TRBV20-1, the J call TRBJ2-1; 9 bases align to TRBD1. CDR3 length equals 15 residues. J lost 6 bases, V lost 3 bases, and 9 bases had no gene match. In germline, CDR1 is DFQATT, CDR2 SNEGSKA (reference sequence). The CDR3 DNA reads as TGCAGTGCTAGGCGCCTATTACAGGGGGCCAATGAGCAGTTCTTC. Translation: CSARRLLQGANEQFF.

This clonotype has only one observation. This chain uses TRBV5-1 with TRBJ2-7, with D uncertain. Looked up from germline, CDR1 is SGHRS and CDR2 is YFSETQ. This CDR3 comprises 12 residues. The V end was cut by 7 bases, the J end by 2 bases, with 10 bases between. In DNA form, the CDR3 reads TGCGCCAGCCGCCTCAACACCTACGAGCAGTACTTC. It is translated as CASRLNTYEQYF.

The chain has TRBV10-2 and TRBJ2-1; a possible D gene is TRBD2 (5 bases). V shed 4 bases and J shed 0 bases, with 13 bases lying between them. The CDR3 covers 16 residues. Germline CDR1 reads WSHSY; CDR2 reads SAAADI. DNA of the CDR3: TGCGCCAGCAGTGCCGGGGTACCCCGCTCCTACAATGAGCAGTTCTTC. This codes for CASSAGVPRSYNEQFF.

This rearrangement joins TRBV4-1 to TRBJ1-5, with TRBD1 identical over 7 bases. Germline V CDR1 and CDR2: MGHRA, YSYEKL. Trimming removed 6 bases from V and 4 bases from J; junction bases left unmatched: 9. CDR3 length: 15 residues. The CDR3: CASSLDRTFNQPQHF. The CDR3 nucleotides read TGCGCCAGCAGTCTGGACAGGACTTTTAATCAGCCCCAGCATTTT.

In DNA form, the CDR3 reads TGTGCCGTCCGGGCAGGGGAGCAAGAGACCCAGTACTTC. This codes for CAVRAGEQETQYF. The rearrangement joins TRBV7-9 to TRBJ2-5, with a weak D call TRBD1 (6 bases). Trimming took 11 bases from V and 2 from J, leaving 15 bases between them. The CDR3 is 13 residues long. CDR1 is SEHNR, CDR2 FQNEAQ, per germline (reference sequence).

The CDR3 coding sequence is TGCGCCAGCAGCCGAACGGACCCTTCCCTGAATGAGCAGTTCTTC. It encodes CASSRTDPSLNEQFF. The rearrangement uses TRBV5-1 and TRBJ2-1, with D uncertain. The CDR3 is 15 amino acids. V shed 4 bases and J shed 7 bases, with 18 bases lying between them. CDR1 is SGHRS, CDR2 YFSETQ, per germline. The full variable domain, completed using reference TRBV5-1 and TRBJ2-1, is KAGVTQTPRYLIKTRGQQVTLSCSPISGHRSVSWYQQTPGQGLQFLFEYFSETQRNKGNFPGRFSGRQFSNSRSEMNVSTLELGDSALYLCASSRTDPSLNEQFFGPGTRLTVL.

The chain employs TRBV4-2 and TRBJ2-2, with 7 bases identical to TRBD2. Germline CDR1 and CDR2: LGHNA and YNFKEQ. The CDR3 spans 16 residues. The V segment lost 4 bases and the J segment 1 base; nucleotides outside the gene matches: 6. CDR3 residues: CASSPETSRNTGELFF. CDR3 DNA: TGTGCCAGCAGCCCCGAGACTAGCAGGAACACCGGGGAGCTGTTTTTT.

This clonotype was found a few times. This sequence joins TRBV29-1 and TRBJ1-2, with a tentative D call TRBD1 (6 bases). Per the germline V gene, CDR1 is SQVTM and CDR2 is ANQGSEA. The CDR3 has 12 amino acids. V was shortened by 6 bases and J by 7 bases, with 15 bases between the two germline ends. The CDR3 DNA reads TGCAGCGTGAAGGGGACAATCGTTGGCTACACCTTC. Protein product: CSVKGTIVGYTF.

In this sample, this clonotype turned up once. The V gene is TRBV2, the J gene TRBJ2-7, with TRBD1 as a possible D gene (6 bases). In germline, CDR1 is SNHLY, CDR2 FYNNEI. This CDR3 comprises 14 residues. The V end lost 4 bases, the J end lost 1 base, and 11 bases lay between the germline ends. CDR3 in amino acids: CASSGQDASYEQYF. Written as DNA, the CDR3 is TGTGCCAGCAGTGGACAGGATGCGTCCTACGAGCAGTACTTC. Full variable domain (missing parts from reference TRBV2 and TRBJ2-7): EPEVTQTPSHQVTQMGQEVILRCVPISNHLYFYWYRQILGQKVEFLVSFYNNEISEKSEIFDDQFSVERPDGSNFTLKIRSTKLEDSAMYFCASSGQDASYEQYFGPGTRLTVT.

The gene calls are TRBV28 and TRBJ2-1, with 7 bases aligning to TRBD1. In germline, CDR1 is MDHEN, CDR2 SYDVKM. V dropped 1 base and J dropped 10; count of bases not matched to a gene: 7. The CDR3 covers 14 residues. The CDR3 loop reads CASSLSGQTREQFF. CDR3 DNA: TGTGCCAGCAGTTTATCGGGACAGACTCGGGAGCAGTTCTTC.

V usage is TRBV7-9 and J usage is TRBJ2-3; possibly TRBD2 for D (5 bases). V lost 2 bases, J lost 1 base, and 10 bases lay in between. CDR1 is SEHNR and CDR2 is FQNEAQ in the germline V gene (reference sequence). This CDR3 contains 15 residues. The CDR3 reads CASSLFGVGTDTQYF. The DNA for the CDR3 is TGTGCCAGCAGCTTATTCGGGGTCGGCACAGATACGCAGTATTTT.

J is TRBJ2-4 and V is TRBV11-2; TRBD2 matches at 15 bases. The germline CDR1 and CDR2 sequences are SGHAT and FQNNGV. The CDR3 has 16 amino acids. With 7 bases clipped from V and 13 bases from J, the junction kept 14 bases outside the gene matches. The CDR3 region has the DNA TGTGCCAGCACCAGAATTGGGACTAGCGGGGGGACTGAGCAGTACTTC. Its translation is CASTRIGTSGGTEQYF.

The CDR3 DNA sequence: TGTGCCAGCAGGATCCGGGACAGGTTCTACGAGCAGTACTTC. Amino acids: CASRIRDRFYEQYF. V and J are TRBV6-6 and TRBJ2-4; 8 bases agree with TRBD1. The J call may not be correct, given that the DNA end is closer to TRBJ2-7. The CDR3 spans 14 residues. The germline gives CDR1 MNHNY, CDR2 SVGAGI (reference sequence).